The sequence of this T cell receptor beta chain was determined in a study of response to subunit inactivated influenza vaccine (dated by TCRdb to between 2017 and 2018). Concerning the study at large: To follow how T cells responded to a trivalent subunit inactivated influenza vaccine, the researchers relied on deep quantitative profiling of the T cell receptor repertoire.

This clonotype was counted a few times. Its recognized antigen is unknown. Nothing much larger sits one base from this clone, and base qualities are not available. The library relied on RT-PCR. The sequencing machine was an Illumina HiSeq 2500. The public reads were reprocessed in TCRdb via fastp at Q25 and MiXCR, keeping in-frame beta chains. Merged by CDR3 protein, the rows form single entries marked with the most common genes and DNA. This sample has 650,000 to 850,000 distinct CDR3 sequences in its table, and approximately 13% of those were observed once. 5.5% to 8% of the sample lies in the top ten. What the work shows at the level of the full study, not this receptor alone: The authors proposed that each seasonal influenza vaccination may bring in only a limited number of new T cells.

Relative to germline, V is 6 bases shorter and J is 4 bases shorter, with 12 bases between their ends. The CDR3 spans 13 residues, from the cysteine through the phenylalanine. This entry keeps only the CDR3 DNA: 39 bases, framed from base 1. The rearrangement joined TRBV12-3 or TRBV12-4 to TRBJ2-5, with TRBD2 perhaps the D gene, on 6 matching bases. Sequences were derived from PBMCs from blood, sampled 14 to 15 days before vaccination. The receptor was isolated from a man aged 45-65 years who received an inactivated influenza vaccine. Donor details come from another sample of the same person, matched by shared clones. The CDR3 here reads CASSPWDSETQYF. The DNA reads as follows: TGTGCCAGCAGCCCCTGGGACTCAGAGACCCAGTACTTC.